This TCR beta chain was sequenced for a study of T-cell reconstitution after alpha-beta-depleted transplantation in children. This clonotype was recorded at least ten times. Unique molecular identifiers featured in how the TCRbeta library was prepared. TCRdb independently ran MiXCR on the PCR reads; one entry per CDR3 protein. The table has some 640,000 distinct CDR3 sequences, around 17% seen once. Trimming took 5 bases from V and 0 from J, leaving 7 bases between them. Germline-derived CDR1 and CDR2 are SGHVS and FNYEAQ. This CDR3 is 13 amino acids long. The V gene is TRBV7-6, the J gene TRBJ1-1; D not certain. The sample in question was PBMCs from the stem cell graft donor, obtained from the stem cell graft. This clonotype originated in a human donor who donated a stem cell graft to a child with acute myeloid leukemia. CDR3: CASSAAMNTEAFF. CDR3 nucleotide sequence: TGTGCCAGCAGCGCGGCCATGAACACTGAAGCTTTCTTT.